The entry below describes one T cell receptor (beta chain). Authors' processing steps: Amplification of reference gene primers was used by the study to estimate nucleated cell counts. Repertoires were generated with immunoSEQ multiplex PCR, while TCRdb's copy carries only in-frame clones and drops some. The DNA gave D and trimming, while V, J and clone size come from that table. The sample has around 70,000 clones, roughly nine tenths seen once. This sample was included in a study of blood T cell repertoires in COVID-19. For the study at large: Both acute and convalescent COVID-19 samples were obtained from the United States, Italy and Spain. T cells, B-cell-depleted T cells, or PBMCs provided the cDNA or gDNA that served as material.

Germline V gene lookup returns CDR1 SNHLY and CDR2 FYNNEI. Trimming cost V 8 bases and J 2 bases; bases outside gene matches: 3. There are 13 residues in the CDR3. The sequence was obtained from a man aged 80 or over with acute or convalescent COVID-19. The sequenced sample consisted of peripheral blood. J is TRBJ2-7 and V is TRBV2, with TRBD1 matching 10 bases. CDR3 amino acids: CASGQGGPYEQYF. The CDR3 nucleotides are TGTGCCAGCGGACAGGGGGGACCCTACGAGCAGTACTTC.